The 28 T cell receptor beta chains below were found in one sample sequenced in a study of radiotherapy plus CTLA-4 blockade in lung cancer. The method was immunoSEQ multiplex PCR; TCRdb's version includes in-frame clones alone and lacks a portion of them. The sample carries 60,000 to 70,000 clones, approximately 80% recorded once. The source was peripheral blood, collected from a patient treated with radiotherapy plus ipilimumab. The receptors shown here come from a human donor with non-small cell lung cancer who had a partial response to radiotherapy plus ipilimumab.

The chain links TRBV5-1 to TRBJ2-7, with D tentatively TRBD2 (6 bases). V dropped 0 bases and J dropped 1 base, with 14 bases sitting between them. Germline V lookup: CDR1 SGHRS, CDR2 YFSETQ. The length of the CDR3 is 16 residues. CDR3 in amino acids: CASSLVVGGGSYEQYF. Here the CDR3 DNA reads TGCGCCAGCAGCTTGGTGGTGGGGGGTGGGTCCTACGAGCAGTACTTC.

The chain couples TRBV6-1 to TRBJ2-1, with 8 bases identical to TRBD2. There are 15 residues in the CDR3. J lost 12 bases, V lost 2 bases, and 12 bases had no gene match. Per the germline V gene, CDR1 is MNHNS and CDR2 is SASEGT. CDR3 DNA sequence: TGTGCCAGCAGTGAACCCTCCCGGGAGGGCGACGGGCAGTTCTTC. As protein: CASSEPSREGDGQFF.

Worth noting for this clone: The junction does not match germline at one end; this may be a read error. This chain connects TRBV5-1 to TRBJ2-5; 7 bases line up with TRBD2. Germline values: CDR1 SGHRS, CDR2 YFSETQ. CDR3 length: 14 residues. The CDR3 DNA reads TGCGCCAGCAGCTTGGACTCGGGGGGAGAGACCCGGTACTTC. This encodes CASSLDSGGETRYF.

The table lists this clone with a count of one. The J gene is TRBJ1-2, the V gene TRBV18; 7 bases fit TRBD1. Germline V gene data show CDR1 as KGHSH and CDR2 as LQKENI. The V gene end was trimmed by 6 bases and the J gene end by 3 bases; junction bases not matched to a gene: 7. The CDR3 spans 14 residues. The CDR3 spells CASSPGQAYYGYTF. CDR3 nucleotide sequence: TGTGCCAGCTCGCCTGGACAGGCGTACTATGGCTACACCTTC.

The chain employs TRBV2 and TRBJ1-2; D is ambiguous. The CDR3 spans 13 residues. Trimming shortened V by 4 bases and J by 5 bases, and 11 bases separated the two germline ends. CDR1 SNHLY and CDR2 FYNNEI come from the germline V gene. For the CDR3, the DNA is TGTGCCAGCAGTGGCGGCCGAGATTATGGCTACACCTTC. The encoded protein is CASSGGRDYGYTF.

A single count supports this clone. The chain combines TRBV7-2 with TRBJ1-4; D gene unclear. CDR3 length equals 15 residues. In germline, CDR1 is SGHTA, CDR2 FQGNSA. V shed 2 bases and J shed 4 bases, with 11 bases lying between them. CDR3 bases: TGTGCCAGCAGCTTACGGAGAGGCCTTAATGAAAAACTGTTTTTT. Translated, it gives CASSLRRGLNEKLFF.

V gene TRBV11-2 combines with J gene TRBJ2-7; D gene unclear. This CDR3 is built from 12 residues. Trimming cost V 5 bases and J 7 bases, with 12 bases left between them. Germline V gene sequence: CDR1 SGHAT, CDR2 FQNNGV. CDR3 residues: CASSPLGWEQYF. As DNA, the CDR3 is TGTGCCAGCAGCCCCCTCGGGTGGGAGCAGTACTTC.

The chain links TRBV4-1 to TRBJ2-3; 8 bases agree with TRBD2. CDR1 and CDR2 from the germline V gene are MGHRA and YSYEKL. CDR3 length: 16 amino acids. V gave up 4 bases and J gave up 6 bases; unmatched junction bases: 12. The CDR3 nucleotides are TGCGCCAGCAGCCCCCAACTCGGCGGGAGGCCCGATACGCAGTATTTT. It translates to CASSPQLGGRPDTQYF.

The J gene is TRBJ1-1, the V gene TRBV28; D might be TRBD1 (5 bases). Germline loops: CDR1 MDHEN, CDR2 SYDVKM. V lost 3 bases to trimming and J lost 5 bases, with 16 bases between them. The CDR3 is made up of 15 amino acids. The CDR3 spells CASSFSSGGRTEAFF. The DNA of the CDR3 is TGTGCCAGCAGTTTTAGTTCCGGGGGGAGGACTGAAGCTTTCTTT.

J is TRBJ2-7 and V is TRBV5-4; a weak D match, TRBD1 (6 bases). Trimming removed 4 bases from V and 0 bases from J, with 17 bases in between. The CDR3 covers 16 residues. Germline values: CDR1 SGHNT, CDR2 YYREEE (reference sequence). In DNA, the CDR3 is TGTGCCAGCAGCCCTCCGGGACAAAGAAACTCCTACGAGCAGTACTTC. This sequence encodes CASSPPGQRNSYEQYF. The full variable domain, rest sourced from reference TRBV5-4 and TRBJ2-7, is ETGVTQSPTHLIKTRGQQVTLRCSSQSGHNTVSWYQQALGQGPQFIFQYYREEENGRGNFPPRFSGLQFPNYSSELNVNALELDDSALYLCASSPPGQRNSYEQYFGPGTRLTVT.

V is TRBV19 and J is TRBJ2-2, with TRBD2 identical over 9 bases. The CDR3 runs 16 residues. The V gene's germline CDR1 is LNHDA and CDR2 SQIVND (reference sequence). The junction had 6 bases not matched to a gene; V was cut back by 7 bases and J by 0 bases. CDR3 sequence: CASTNQRGANTGELFF. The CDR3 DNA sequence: TGTGCCAGTACCAACCAGCGGGGGGCGAACACCGGGGAGCTGTTTTTT.

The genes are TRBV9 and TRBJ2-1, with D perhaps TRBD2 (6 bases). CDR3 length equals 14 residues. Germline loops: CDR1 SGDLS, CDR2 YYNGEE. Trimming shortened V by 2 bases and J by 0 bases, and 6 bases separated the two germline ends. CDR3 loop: CASSVGSSYNEQFF. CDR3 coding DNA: TGTGCCAGCAGCGTCGGGAGCTCCTACAATGAGCAGTTCTTC. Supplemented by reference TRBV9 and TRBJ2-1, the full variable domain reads DSGVTQTPKHLITATGQRVTLRCSPRSGDLSVYWYQQSLDQGLQFLIQYYNGEERAKGNILERFSAQQFPDLHSELNLSSLELGDSALYFCASSVGSSYNEQFFGPGTRLTVL.

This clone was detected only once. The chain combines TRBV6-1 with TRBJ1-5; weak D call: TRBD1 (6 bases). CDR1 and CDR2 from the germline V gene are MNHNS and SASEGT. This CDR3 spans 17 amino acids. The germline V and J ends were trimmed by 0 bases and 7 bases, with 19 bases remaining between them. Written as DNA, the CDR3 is TGTGCCAGCAGTGAAGCTAGGGGGGGCAGGCTCAGACAGCCCCAGCATTTT. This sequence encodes CASSEARGGRLRQPQHF.

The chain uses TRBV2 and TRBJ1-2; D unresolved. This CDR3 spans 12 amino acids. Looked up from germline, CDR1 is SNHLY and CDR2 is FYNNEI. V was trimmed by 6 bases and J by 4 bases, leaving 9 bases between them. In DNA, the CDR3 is TGTGCCAGCAGGGGAGACATCTATGGCTACACCTTC. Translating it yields CASRGDIYGYTF.

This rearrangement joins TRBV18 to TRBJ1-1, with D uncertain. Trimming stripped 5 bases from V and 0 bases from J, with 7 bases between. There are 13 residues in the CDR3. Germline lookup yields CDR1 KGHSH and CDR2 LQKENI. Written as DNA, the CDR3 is TGTGCCAGCTCATTTGAGTTGAACACTGAAGCTTTCTTT. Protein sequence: CASSFELNTEAFF.

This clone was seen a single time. The CDR3 DNA is TGCGCCAGCGGAGGACAGGGAAGAAATGAGCAGTTCTTC. It yields the protein CASGGQGRNEQFF. The V gene is TRBV10-2, the J gene TRBJ2-1; TRBD1 aligns across 8 bases. This CDR3 comprises 13 residues. Germline V gene lookup returns CDR1 WSHSY and CDR2 SAAADI. V dropped 8 bases and J dropped 7; count of bases not matched to a gene: 7.

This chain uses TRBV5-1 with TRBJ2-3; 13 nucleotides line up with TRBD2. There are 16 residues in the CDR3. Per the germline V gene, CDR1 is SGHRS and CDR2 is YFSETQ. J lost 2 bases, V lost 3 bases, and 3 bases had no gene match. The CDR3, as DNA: TGCGCCAGCAGCTACGGGACTAGCGGGACCACAGATACGCAGTATTTT. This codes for CASSYGTSGTTDTQYF.

The CDR3 here is CAWESGVNQPQHF. As DNA, the CDR3 is TGTGCCTGGGAGTCGGGGGTTAATCAGCCCCAGCATTTT. The genes are TRBV30 and TRBJ1-5; possible D gene TRBD1, 5 bases. Germline assignment: CDR1 GTSNPN and CDR2 SVGIG (reference sequence). The CDR3 consists of 13 residues. Trimming shortened V by 5 bases and J by 4 bases, and 12 bases separated the two germline ends. Complete variable domain (other parts from reference TRBV30 and TRBJ1-5): SQTIHQWPATLVQPVGSPLSLECTVEGTSNPNLYWYRQAAGRGLQLLFYSVGIGQISSEVPQNLSASRPQDRQFILSSKKLLLSDSGFYLCAWESGVNQPQHFGDGTRLSIL.

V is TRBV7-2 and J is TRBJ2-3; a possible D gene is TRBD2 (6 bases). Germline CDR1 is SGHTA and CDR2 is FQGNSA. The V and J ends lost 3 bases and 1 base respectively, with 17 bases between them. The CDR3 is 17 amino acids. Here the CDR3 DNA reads TGTGCCAGCAGCTTGAGCGGGCGGGGTCGGGGCACAGATACGCAGTATTTT. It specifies CASSLSGRGRGTDTQYF.

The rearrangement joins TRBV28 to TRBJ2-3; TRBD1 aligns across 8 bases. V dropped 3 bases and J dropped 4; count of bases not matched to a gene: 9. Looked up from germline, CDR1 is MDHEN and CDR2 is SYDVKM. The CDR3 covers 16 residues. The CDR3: CASSFVWTGLADTQYF. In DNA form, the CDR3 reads TGTGCCAGCAGTTTCGTTTGGACAGGGTTAGCAGATACGCAGTATTTT. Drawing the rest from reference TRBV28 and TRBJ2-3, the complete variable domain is DVKVTQSSRYLVKRTGEKVFLECVQDMDHENMFWYRQDPGLGLRLIYFSYDVKMKEKGDIPEGYSVSREKKERFSLILESASTNQTSMYLCASSFVWTGLADTQYFGPGTRLTVL.

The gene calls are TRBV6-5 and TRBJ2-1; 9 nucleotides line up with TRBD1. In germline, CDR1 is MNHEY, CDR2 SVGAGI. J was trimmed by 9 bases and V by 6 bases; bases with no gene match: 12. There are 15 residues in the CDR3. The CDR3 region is CASSTGTGSRSEQFF. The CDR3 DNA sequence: TGTGCCAGCAGCACCGGGACAGGGAGCCGTAGTGAGCAGTTCTTC.

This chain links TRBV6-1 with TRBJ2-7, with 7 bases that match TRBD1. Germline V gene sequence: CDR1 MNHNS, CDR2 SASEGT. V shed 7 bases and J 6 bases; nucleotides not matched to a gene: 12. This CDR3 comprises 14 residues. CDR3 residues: CASIPVRDSSEQYF. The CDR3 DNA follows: TGTGCCAGCATTCCAGTCCGGGACAGTAGCGAGCAGTACTTC.

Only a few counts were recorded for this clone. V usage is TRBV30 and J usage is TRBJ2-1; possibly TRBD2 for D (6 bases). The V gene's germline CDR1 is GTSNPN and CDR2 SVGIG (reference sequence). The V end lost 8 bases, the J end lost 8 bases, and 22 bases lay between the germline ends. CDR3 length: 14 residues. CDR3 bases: TGTGCCAGAACTTCGGAGGGACGTGGGGATGAGCAGTTCTTC. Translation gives CARTSEGRGDEQFF.

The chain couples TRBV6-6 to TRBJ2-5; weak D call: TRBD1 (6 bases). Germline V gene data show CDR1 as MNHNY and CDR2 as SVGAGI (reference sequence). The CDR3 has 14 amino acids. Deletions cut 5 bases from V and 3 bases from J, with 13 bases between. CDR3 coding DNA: TGTGCCAGCAGTAACCGGGACACTAAAGAGACCCAGTACTTC. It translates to CASSNRDTKETQYF.

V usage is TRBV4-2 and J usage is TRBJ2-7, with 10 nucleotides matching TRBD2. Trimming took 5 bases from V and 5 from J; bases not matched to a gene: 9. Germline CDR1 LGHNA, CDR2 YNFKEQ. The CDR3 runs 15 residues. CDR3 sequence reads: CASSRVTSGIHEQYF. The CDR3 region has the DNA TGTGCCAGCAGCAGGGTAACTAGCGGGATCCACGAGCAGTACTTC.

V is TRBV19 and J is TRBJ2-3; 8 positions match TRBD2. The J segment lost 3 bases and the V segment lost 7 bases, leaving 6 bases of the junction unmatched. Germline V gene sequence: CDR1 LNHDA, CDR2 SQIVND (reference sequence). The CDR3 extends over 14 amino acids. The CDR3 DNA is TGTGCCAGTAAGGCTAGCGGGTTGACAGATACGCAGTATTTT. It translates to CASKASGLTDTQYF.

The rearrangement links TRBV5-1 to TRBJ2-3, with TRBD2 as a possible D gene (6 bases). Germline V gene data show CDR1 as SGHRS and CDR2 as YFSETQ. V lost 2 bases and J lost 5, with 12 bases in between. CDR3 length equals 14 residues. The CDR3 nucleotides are TGCGCCAGCAGCTTCGGGGGATCCGGAGATACGCAGTATTTT. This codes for CASSFGGSGDTQYF.

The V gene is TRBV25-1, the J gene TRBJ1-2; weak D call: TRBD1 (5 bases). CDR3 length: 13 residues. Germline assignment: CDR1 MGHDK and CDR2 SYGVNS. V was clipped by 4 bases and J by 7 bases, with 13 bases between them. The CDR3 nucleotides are TGTGCCAGCAGTGTGGCGGGGACTCTTGGCTACACCTTC. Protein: CASSVAGTLGYTF.